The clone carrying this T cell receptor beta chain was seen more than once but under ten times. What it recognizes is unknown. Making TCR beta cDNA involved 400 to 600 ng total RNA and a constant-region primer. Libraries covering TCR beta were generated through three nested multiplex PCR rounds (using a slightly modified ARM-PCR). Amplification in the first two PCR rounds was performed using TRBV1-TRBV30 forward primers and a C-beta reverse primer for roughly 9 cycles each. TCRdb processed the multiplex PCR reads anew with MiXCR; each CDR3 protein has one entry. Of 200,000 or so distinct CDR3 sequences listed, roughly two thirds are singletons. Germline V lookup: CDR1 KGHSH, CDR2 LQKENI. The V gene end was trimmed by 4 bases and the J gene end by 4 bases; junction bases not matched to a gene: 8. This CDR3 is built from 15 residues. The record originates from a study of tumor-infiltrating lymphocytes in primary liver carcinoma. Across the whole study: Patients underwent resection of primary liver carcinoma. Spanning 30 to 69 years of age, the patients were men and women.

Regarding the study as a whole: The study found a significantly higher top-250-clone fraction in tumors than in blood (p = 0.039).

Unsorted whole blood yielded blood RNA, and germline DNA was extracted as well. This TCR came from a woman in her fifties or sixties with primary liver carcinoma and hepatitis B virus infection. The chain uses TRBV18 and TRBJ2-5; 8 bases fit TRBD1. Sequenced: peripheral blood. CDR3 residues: CASSLNPGQGETQYF. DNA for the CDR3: TGTGCCAGCTCACTCAACCCCGGACAGGGAGAGACCCAGTACTTC.